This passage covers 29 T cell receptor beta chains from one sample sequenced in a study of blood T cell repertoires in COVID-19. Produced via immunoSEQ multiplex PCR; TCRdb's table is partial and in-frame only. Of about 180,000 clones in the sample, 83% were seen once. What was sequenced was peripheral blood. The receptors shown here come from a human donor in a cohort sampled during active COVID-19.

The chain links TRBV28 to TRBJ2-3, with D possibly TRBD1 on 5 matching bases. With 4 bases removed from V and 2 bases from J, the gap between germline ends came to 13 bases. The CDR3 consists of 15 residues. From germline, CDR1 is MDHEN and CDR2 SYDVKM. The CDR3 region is CASSWSAGNTDTQYF. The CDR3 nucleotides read TGTGCCAGCAGTTGGTCGGCAGGGAACACAGATACGCAGTATTTT.

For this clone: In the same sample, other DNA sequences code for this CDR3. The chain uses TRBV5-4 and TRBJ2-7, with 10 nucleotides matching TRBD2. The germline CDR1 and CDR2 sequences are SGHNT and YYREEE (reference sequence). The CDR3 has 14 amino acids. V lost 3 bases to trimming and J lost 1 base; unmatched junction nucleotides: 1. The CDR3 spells CASSWTSGSYEQYF. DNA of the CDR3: TGTGCCAGCAGCTGGACTAGCGGATCCTACGAGCAGTACTTC.

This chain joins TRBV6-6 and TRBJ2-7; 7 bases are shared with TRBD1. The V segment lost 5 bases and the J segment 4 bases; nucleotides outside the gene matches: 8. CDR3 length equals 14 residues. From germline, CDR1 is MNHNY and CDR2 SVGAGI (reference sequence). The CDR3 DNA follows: TGTGCCAGCAGTACGACAGGGACAGATTACGAGCAGTACTTC. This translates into CASSTTGTDYEQYF.

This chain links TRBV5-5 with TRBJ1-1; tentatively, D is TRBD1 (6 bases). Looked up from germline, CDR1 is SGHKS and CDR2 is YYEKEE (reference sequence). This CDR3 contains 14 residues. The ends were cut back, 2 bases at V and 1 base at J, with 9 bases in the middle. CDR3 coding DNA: TGTGCCAGCAGCTTCCCGGGACAGAACACTGAAGCTTTCTTT. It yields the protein CASSFPGQNTEAFF.

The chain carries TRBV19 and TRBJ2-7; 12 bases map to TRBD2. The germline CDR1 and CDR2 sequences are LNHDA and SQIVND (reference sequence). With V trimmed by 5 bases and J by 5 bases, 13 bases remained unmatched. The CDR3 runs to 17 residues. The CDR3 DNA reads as TGTGCCAGTAGTCCATTCCCCGTGACTAGCGGGAGAGACGAGCAGTACTTC. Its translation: CASSPFPVTSGRDEQYF. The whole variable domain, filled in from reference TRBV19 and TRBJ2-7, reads DGGITQSPKYLFRKEGQNVTLSCEQNLNHDAMYWYRQDPGQGLRLIYYSQIVNDFQKGDIAEGYSVSREKKESFPLTVTSAQKNPTAFYLCASSPFPVTSGRDEQYFGPGTRLTVT.

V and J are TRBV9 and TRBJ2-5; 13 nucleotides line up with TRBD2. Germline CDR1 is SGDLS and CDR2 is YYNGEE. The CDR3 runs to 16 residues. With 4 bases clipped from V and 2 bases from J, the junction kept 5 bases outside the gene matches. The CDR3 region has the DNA TGTGCCAGCAGCCCCCGGACTAGCGGGGGTCAAGAGACCCAGTACTTC. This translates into CASSPRTSGGQETQYF.

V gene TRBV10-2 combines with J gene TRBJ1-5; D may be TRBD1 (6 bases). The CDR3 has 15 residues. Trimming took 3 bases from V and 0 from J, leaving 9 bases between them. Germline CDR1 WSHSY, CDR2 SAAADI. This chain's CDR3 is CASSDARGSNQPQHF. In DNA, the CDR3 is TGCGCCAGCAGTGACGCCAGGGGTAGCAATCAGCCCCAGCATTTT.

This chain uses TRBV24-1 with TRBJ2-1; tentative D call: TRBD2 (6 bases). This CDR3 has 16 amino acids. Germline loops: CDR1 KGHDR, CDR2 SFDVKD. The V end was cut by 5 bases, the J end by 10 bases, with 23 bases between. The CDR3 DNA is TGTGCCACCAGTGCCGCACCGGGACTGCCTCTAGGGGAGCAGTTCTTC. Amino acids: CATSAAPGLPLGEQFF.

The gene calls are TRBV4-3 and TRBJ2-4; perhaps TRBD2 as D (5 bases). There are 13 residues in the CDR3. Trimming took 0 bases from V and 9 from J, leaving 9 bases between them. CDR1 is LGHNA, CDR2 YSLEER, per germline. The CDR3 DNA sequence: TGCGCCAGCAGCCAAGAAGAACGGGGCATTCAGTACTTC. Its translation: CASSQEERGIQYF.

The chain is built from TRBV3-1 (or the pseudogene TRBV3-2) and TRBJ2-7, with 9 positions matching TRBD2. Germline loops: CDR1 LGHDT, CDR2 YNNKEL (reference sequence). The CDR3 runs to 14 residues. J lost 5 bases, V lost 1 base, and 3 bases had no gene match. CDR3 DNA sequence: TGTGCCAGCAGCCAAGGGGGACTAGCTAACGAGCAGTACTTC. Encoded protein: CASSQGGLANEQYF.

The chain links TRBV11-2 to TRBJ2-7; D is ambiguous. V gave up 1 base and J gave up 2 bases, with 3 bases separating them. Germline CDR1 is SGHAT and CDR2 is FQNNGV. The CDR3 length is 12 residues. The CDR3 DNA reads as TGTGCCAGCAGCTTAGCGGCCTACGAGCAGTACTTC. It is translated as CASSLAAYEQYF.

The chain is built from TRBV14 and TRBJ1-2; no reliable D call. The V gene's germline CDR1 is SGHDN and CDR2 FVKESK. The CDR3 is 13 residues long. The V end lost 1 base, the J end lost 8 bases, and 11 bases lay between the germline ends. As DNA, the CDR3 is TGTGCCAGCAGCCAAGGGGCCTTAGGAGGCTACACCTTC. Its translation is CASSQGALGGYTF.

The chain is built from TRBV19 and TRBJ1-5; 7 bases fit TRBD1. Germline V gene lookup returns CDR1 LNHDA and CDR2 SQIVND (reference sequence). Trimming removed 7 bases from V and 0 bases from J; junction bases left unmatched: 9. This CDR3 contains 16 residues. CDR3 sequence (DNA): TGTGCCAGTACCCTTACAGGGGCAAATAGCAATCAGCCCCAGCATTTT. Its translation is CASTLTGANSNQPQHF. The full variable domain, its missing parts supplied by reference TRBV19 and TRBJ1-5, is DGGITQSPKYLFRKEGQNVTLSCEQNLNHDAMYWYRQDPGQGLRLIYYSQIVNDFQKGDIAEGYSVSREKKESFPLTVTSAQKNPTAFYLCASTLTGANSNQPQHFGDGTRLSIL.

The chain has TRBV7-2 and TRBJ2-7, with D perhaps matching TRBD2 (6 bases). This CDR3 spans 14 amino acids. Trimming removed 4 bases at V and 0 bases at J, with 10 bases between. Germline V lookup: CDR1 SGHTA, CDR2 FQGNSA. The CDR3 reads CASSWDGSSYEQYF. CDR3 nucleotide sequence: TGTGCCAGCAGCTGGGACGGGAGCTCCTACGAGCAGTACTTC.

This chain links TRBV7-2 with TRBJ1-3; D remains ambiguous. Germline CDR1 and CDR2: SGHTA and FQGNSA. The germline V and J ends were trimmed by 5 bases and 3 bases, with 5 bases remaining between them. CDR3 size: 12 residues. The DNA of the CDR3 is TGTGCCAGCAGCCTCTTTGGAAACACCATATATTTT. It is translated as CASSLFGNTIYF.

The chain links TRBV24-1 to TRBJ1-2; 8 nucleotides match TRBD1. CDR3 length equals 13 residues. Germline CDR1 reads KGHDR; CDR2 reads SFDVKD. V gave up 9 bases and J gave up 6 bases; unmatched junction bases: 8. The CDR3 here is CATRLTGVDGYTF. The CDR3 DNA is TGTGCCACCCGCCTGACAGGGGTTGATGGCTACACCTTC.

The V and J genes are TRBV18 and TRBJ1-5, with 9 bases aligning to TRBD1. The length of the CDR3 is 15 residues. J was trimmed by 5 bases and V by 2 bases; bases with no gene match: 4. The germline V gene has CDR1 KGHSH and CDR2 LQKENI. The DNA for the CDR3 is TGTGCCAGCTCACCAAAGACAGGGGGGGATCAGCCCCAGCATTTT. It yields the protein CASSPKTGGDQPQHF.

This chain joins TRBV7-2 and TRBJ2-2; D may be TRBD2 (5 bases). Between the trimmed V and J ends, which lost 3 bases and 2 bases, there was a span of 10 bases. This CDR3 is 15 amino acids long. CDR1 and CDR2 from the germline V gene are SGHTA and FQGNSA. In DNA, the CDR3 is TGTGCCAGCAGCTTGCGGACTCTAAACACCGGGGAGCTGTTTTTT. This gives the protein CASSLRTLNTGELFF. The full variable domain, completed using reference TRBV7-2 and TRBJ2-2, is GAGVSQSPSNKVTEKGKDVELRCDPISGHTALYWYRQSLGQGLEFLIYFQGNSAPDKSGLPSDRFSAERTGGSVSTLTIQRTQQEDSAVYLCASSLRTLNTGELFFGEGSRLTVL.

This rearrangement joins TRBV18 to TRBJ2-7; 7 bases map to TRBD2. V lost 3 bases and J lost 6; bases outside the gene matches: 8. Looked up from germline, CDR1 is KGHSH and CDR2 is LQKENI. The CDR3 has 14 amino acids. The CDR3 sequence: CASSPRRETGEQYF. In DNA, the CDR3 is TGTGCCAGCTCACCTCGGCGGGAGACGGGCGAGCAGTACTTC.

In DNA, the CDR3 is TGTGCCATCAGTGAGTCAGAGCGCGTTACCTACAATGAGCAGTTCTTC. This sequence encodes CAISESERVTYNEQFF. The chain employs TRBV10-3 and TRBJ2-1; D call uncertain. The germline gives CDR1 ENHRY, CDR2 SYGVKD. The CDR3 has 16 amino acids. V gave up 0 bases and J gave up 2 bases, with 11 bases separating them.

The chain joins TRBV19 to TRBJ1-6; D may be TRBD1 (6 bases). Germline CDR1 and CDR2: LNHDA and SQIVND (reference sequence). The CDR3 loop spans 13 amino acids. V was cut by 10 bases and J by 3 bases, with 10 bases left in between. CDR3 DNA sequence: TGTGCCACCCGGGACAACTATAATTCACCCCTCCACTTT. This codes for CATRDNYNSPLHF.

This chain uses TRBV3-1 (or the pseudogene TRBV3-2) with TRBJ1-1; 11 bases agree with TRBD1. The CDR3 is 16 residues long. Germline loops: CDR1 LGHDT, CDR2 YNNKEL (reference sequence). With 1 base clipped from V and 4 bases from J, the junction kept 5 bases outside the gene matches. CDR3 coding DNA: TGTGCCAGCAGCCAAGGTTGGACAGGGGGCATCACTGAAGCTTTCTTT. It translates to CASSQGWTGGITEAFF.

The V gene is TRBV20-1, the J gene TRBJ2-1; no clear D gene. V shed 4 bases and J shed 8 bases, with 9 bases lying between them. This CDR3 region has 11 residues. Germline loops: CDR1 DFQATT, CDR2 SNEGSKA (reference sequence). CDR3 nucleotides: TGCAGTGCTAACAAATTTTATGAGCAGTTCTTC. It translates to CSANKFYEQFF.

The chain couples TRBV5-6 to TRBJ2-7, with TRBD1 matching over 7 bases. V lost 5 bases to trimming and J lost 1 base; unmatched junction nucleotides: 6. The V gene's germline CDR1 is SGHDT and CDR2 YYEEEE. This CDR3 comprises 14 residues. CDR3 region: CASRIQGLSYEQYF. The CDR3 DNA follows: TGTGCCAGCAGGATACAGGGGTTGTCCTACGAGCAGTACTTC. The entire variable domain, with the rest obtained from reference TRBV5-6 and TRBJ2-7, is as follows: DAGVTQSPTHLIKTRGQQVTLRCSPKSGHDTVSWYQQALGQGPQFIFQYYEEEERQRGNFPDRFSGHQFPNYSSELNVNALLLGDSALYLCASRIQGLSYEQYFGPGTRLTVT.

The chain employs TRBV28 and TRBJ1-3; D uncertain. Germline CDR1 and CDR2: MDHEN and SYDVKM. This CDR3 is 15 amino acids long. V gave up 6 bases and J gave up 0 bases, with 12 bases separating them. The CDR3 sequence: CASRRMTFSGNTIYF. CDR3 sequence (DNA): TGTGCCAGCAGACGTATGACATTCTCTGGAAACACCATATATTTT.

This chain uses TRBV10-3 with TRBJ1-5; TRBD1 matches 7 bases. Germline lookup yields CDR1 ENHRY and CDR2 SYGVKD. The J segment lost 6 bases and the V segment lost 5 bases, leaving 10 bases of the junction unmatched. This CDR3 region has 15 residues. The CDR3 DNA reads TGTGCCATCAGTAGAGGGACAGTTGCCAGTCAGCCCCAGCATTTT. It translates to CAISRGTVASQPQHF.

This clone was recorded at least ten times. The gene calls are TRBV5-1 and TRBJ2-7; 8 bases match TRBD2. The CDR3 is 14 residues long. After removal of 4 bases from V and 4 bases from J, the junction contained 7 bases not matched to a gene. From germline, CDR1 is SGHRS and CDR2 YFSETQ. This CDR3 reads CASSPGTRSYEQYF. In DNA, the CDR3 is TGCGCCAGCAGCCCGGGGACTAGAAGTTACGAGCAGTACTTC.

Here the CDR3 reads CASSRTGGRNNEQFF. The CDR3, as DNA: TGTGCCAGCAGCCGGACAGGGGGAAGGAACAATGAGCAGTTCTTC. This rearrangement joins TRBV6-2 or TRBV6-3 to TRBJ2-1; 10 bases map to TRBD1. Losses at the gene ends were 6 bases for V and 5 bases for J; bases not matched to a gene: 7. There are 15 residues in the CDR3. CDR1 is MNHEY, CDR2 SVGEGT, per germline.

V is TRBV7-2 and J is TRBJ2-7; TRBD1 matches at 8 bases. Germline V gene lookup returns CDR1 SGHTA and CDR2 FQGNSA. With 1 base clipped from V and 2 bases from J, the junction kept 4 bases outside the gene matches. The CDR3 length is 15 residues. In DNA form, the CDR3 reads TGTGCCAGCAGCTTAGGGGTACAGGGGGCCTACGAGCAGTACTTC. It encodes CASSLGVQGAYEQYF.